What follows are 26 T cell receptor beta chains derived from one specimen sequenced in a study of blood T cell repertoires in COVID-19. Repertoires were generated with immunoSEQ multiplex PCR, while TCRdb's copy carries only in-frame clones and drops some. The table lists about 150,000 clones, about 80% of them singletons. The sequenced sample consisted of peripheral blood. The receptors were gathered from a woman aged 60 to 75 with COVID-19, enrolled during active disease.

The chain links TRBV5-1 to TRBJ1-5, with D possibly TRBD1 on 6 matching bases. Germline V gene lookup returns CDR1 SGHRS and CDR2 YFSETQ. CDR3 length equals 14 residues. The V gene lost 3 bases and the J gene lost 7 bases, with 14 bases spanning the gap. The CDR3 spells CASSSTGGVQPQHF. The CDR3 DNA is TGCGCCAGCAGCTCGACAGGAGGAGTACAGCCCCAGCATTTT. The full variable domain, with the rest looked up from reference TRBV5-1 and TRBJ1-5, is KAGVTQTPRYLIKTRGQQVTLSCSPISGHRSVSWYQQTPGQGLQFLFEYFSETQRNKGNFPGRFSGRQFSNSRSEMNVSTLELGDSALYLCASSSTGGVQPQHFGDGTRLSIL.

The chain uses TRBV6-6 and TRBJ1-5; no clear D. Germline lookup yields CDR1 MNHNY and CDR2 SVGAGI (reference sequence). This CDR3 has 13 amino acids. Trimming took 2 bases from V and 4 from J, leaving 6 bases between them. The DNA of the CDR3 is TGTGCCAGCAGTTACCAACAGAATCAGCCCCAGCATTTT. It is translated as CASSYQQNQPQHF.

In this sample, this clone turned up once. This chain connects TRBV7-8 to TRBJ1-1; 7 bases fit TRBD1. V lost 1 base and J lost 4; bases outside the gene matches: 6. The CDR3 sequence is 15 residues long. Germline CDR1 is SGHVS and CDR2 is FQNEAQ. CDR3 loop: CASSLVAGGTTEAFF. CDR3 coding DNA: TGTGCCAGCAGCTTAGTCGCAGGGGGAACCACTGAAGCTTTCTTT.

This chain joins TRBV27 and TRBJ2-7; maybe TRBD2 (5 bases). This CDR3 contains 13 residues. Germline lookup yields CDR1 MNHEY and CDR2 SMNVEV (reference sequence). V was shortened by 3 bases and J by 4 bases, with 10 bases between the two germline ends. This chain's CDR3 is CASSFGRGYEQYV. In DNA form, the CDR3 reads TGTGCCAGCAGTTTCGGACGGGGTTACGAGCAGTACGTC.

The CDR3 protein is CASSEARGGKAFF. CDR3 nucleotide sequence: TGTGCCAGCAGTGAAGCACGGGGGGGGAAAGCTTTCTTT. V usage is TRBV6-1 and J usage is TRBJ1-1, with a tentative D call TRBD1 (5 bases). V lost 0 bases, J lost 9 bases, and 11 bases lay in between. This CDR3 region has 13 residues. Per germline, CDR1 MNHNS and CDR2 SASEGT.

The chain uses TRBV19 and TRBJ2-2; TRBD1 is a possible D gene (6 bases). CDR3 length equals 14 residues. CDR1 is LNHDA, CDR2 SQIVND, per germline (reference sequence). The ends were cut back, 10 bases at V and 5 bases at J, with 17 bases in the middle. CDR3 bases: TGTGCCACAAGACAGGAACGGGATACCGGGGAGCTGTTTTTT. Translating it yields CATRQERDTGELFF.

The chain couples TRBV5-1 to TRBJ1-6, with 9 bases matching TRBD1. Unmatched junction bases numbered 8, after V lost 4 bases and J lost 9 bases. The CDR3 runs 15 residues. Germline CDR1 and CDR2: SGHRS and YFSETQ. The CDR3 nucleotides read TGCGCCAGCAGCCCCGCGGACAGGGGTAGTTCACCCCTCCACTTT. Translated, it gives CASSPADRGSSPLHF.

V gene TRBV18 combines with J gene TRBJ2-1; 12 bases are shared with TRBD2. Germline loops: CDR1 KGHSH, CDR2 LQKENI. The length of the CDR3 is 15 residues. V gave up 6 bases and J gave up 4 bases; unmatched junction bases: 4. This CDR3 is CASSLGLAGYNEQFF. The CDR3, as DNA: TGTGCCAGCTCCTTAGGACTAGCGGGATACAATGAGCAGTTCTTC.

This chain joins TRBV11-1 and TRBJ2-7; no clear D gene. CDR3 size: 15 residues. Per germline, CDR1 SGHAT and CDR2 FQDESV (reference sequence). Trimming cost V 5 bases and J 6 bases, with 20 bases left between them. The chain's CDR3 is CASSPQAFPRREQYF. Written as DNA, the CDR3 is TGTGCCAGCAGCCCCCAGGCCTTCCCCCGACGCGAGCAGTACTTC.

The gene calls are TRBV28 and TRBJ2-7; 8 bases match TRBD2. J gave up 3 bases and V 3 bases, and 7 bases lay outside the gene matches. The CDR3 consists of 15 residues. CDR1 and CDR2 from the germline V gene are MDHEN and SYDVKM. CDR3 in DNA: TGTGCCAGCAGTTTGCCGGGAGGGAGCGGCTACGAGCAGTACTTC. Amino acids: CASSLPGGSGYEQYF.

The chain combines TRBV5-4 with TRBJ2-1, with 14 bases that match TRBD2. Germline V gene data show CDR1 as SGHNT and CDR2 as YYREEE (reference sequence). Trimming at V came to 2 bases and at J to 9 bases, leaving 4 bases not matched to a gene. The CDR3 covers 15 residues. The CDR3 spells CASSFAGLAGGEQFF. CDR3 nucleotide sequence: TGTGCCAGCAGCTTTGCCGGACTAGCGGGAGGTGAGCAGTTCTTC.

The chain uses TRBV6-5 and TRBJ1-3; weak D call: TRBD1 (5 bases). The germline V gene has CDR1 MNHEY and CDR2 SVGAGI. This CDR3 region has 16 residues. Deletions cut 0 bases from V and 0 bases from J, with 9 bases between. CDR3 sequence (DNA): TGTGCCAGCAGTTACTCCGACAGCTTCTCTGGAAACACCATATATTTT. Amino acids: CASSYSDSFSGNTIYF.

CDR3 DNA sequence: TGTGCCAGCAGTCCGACTAGGGATGAGCAGTTCTTC. Amino acids: CASSPTRDEQFF. This sequence joins TRBV6-5 and TRBJ2-1, with D possibly being TRBD2 (6 bases). V lost 5 bases, J lost 8 bases, and 10 bases lay in between. This CDR3 spans 12 amino acids. Germline assignment: CDR1 MNHEY and CDR2 SVGAGI.

Here the CDR3 DNA reads TGTGCCAGCTCACCACCGAGGGGGGACAGGAGCACAGATACGCAGTATTTT. This sequence encodes CASSPPRGDRSTDTQYF. This chain uses TRBV18 with TRBJ2-3; 8 nucleotides line up with TRBD1. Per germline, CDR1 KGHSH and CDR2 LQKENI. The length of the CDR3 is 17 residues. V gave up 0 bases and J gave up 0 bases; unmatched junction bases: 5. Complete variable domain (other parts from reference TRBV18 and TRBJ2-3): NAGVMQNPRHLVRRRGQEARLRCSPMKGHSHVYWYRQLPEEGLKFMVYLQKENIIDESGMPKERFSAEFPKEGPSILRIQQVVRGDSAAYFCASSPPRGDRSTDTQYFGPGTRLTVL.

CDR3 in amino acids: CASRGGYSGANVLTF. The CDR3 DNA reads TGTGCCAGCAGAGGGGGTTACTCTGGGGCCAACGTCCTGACTTTC. The rearrangement joins TRBV9 to TRBJ2-6, with D maybe TRBD1 (6 bases). Between the trimmed V and J ends, which lost 5 bases and 0 bases, there was a span of 9 bases. The CDR3 totals 15 residues. Germline CDR1 reads SGDLS; CDR2 reads YYNGEE.

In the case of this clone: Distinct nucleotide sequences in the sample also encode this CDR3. Here the CDR3 DNA reads TGCGCCAGCAGCCAAGTGGCAGGGAACTATGGCTACACCTTC. Its translation: CASSQVAGNYGYTF. The chain links TRBV4-1 to TRBJ1-2; tentative D call: TRBD1 (5 bases). This CDR3 contains 14 residues. Per the germline V gene, CDR1 is MGHRA and CDR2 is YSYEKL. The V end lost 1 base, the J end lost 2 bases, and 8 bases lay between the germline ends.

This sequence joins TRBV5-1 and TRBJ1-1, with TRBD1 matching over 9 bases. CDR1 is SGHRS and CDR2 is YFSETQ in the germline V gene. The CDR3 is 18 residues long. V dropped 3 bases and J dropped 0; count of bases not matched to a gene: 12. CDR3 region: CASSYTYGTGFMNTEAFF. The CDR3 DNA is TGCGCCAGCAGCTATACTTACGGGACAGGGTTCATGAACACTGAAGCTTTCTTT. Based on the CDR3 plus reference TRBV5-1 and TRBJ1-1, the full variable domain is KAGVTQTPRYLIKTRGQQVTLSCSPISGHRSVSWYQQTPGQGLQFLFEYFSETQRNKGNFPGRFSGRQFSNSRSEMNVSTLELGDSALYLCASSYTYGTGFMNTEAFFGQGTRLTVV.

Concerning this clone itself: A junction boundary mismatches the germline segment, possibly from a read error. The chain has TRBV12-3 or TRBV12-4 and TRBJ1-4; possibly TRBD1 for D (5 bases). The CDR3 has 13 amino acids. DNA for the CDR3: TGTGTCAGCGGGAGGGCAGGGAGTGAAAAACTGTTTTTT. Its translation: CVSGRAGSEKLFF.

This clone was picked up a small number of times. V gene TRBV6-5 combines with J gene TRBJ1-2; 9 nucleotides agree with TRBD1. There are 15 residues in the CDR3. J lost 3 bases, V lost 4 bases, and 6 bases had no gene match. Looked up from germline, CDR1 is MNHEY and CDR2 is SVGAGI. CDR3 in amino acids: CASSSGQGWHYGYTF. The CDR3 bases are TGTGCCAGCAGTTCGGGACAGGGTTGGCACTATGGCTACACCTTC.

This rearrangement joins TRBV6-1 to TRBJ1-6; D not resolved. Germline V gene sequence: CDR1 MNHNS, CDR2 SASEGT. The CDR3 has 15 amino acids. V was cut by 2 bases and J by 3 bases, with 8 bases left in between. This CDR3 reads CASSEKYSYNSPLHF. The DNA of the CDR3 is TGTGCCAGCAGTGAAAAGTACAGCTATAATTCACCCCTCCACTTT.

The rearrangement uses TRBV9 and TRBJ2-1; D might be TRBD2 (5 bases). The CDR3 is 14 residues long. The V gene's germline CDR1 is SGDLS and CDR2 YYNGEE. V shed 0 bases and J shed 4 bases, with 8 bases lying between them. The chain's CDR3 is CASSVEEGYNEQFF. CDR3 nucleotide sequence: TGTGCCAGCAGCGTAGAAGAGGGATACAATGAGCAGTTCTTC.

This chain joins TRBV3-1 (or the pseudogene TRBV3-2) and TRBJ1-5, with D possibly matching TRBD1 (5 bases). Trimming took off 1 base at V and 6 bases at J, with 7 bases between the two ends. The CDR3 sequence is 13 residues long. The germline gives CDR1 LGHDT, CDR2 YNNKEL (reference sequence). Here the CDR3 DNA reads TGTGCCAGCAGCCAAGTGGGGGGTCAGCCCCAGCATTTT. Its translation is CASSQVGGQPQHF.

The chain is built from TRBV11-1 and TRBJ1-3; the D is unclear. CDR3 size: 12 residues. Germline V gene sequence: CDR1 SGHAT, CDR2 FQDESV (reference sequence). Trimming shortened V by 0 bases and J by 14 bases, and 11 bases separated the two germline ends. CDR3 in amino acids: CASSLATGFLYF. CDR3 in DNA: TGTGCCAGCAGCTTAGCGACGGGATTCTTATATTTT.

CDR3 bases: TGTGCCAGCAGCTCGCGACATCTTGAAAAACTGTTTTTT. Its protein product is CASSSRHLEKLFF. This chain connects TRBV9 to TRBJ1-4, with D hard to call. The germline V gene encodes CDR1 SGDLS and CDR2 YYNGEE. Trimming stripped 4 bases from V and 7 bases from J, with 11 bases between. The CDR3 consists of 13 residues.

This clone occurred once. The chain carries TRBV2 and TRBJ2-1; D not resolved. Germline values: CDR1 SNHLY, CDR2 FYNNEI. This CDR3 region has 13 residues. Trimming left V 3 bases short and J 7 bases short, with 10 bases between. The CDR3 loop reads CASSDEATNEQFF. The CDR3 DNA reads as TGTGCCAGCAGTGACGAGGCTACGAATGAGCAGTTCTTC.

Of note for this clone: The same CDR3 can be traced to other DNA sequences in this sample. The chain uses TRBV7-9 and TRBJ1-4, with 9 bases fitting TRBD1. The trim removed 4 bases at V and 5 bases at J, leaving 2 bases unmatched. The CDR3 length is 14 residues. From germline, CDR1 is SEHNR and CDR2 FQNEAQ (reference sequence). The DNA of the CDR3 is TGTGCCAGCAGCTCGGGACAGGGCAATGAAAAACTGTTTTTT. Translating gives CASSSGQGNEKLFF.